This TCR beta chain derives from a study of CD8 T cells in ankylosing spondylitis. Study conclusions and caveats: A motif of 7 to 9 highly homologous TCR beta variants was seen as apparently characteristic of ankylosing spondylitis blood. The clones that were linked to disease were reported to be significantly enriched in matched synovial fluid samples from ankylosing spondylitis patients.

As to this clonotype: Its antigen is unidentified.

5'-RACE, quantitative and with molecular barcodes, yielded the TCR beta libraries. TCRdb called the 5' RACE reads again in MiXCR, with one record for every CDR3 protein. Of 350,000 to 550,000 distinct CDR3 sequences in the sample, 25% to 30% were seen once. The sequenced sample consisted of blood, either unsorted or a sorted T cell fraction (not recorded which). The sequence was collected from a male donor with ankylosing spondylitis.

For the CDR3, the DNA is TGTGCCAGCAGCGGGGACGGAGAGACCCAGTACTTC. Translation gives CASSGDGETQYF. The chain joins TRBV7-2 to TRBJ2-5; D tentatively fits TRBD1 or TRBD2 (5 bases each). With 5 bases removed from V and 4 bases from J, the gap between germline ends came to 8 bases. Germline assignment: CDR1 SGHTA and CDR2 FQGNSA. The CDR3 is made up of 12 amino acids.